Shown below are 32 T cell receptor beta chains from a single sample sequenced in a study of blood T cell repertoires in COVID-19. Produced via immunoSEQ multiplex PCR; TCRdb's table is partial and in-frame only. Of over 30,000 clones listed, roughly 80% are singletons. The sequenced material came from peripheral blood. The receptors stem from an elderly man with active or convalescent COVID-19.

V is TRBV14 and J is TRBJ1-3; D not certain. Germline values: CDR1 SGHDN, CDR2 FVKESK. Trimming pared 0 bases from V and 0 bases from J, leaving 9 bases between. The CDR3 length is 16 residues. Here the CDR3 DNA reads TGTGCCAGCAGCCAAGATATGTACTACTCTGGAAACACCATATATTTT. Encoded protein: CASSQDMYYSGNTIYF.

The chain recombines TRBV5-1 with TRBJ2-7; D is possibly TRBD1 (5 bases). The CDR3 contains 14 residues. The V end was cut by 4 bases, the J end by 0 bases, with 11 bases between. Germline CDR1 reads SGHRS; CDR2 reads YFSETQ. The chain's CDR3 is CASSRLDSSYEQYF. Here the CDR3 DNA reads TGCGCCAGCAGCCGACTTGACAGCTCCTACGAGCAGTACTTC.

The V and J genes are TRBV18 and TRBJ1-1, with D possibly being TRBD1 (5 bases). V was clipped by 4 bases and J by 1 base, with 7 bases between them. The CDR3 runs to 13 residues. Germline V gene sequence: CDR1 KGHSH, CDR2 LQKENI. The CDR3 protein is CASSLGQNTEAFF. DNA for the CDR3: TGTGCCAGCTCACTAGGACAGAACACTGAAGCTTTCTTT.

The chain recombines TRBV2 with TRBJ2-2; no clear D. Germline assignment: CDR1 SNHLY and CDR2 FYNNEI. V dropped 0 bases and J dropped 1 base, with 6 bases sitting between them. CDR3 length equals 15 residues. The CDR3 DNA reads TGTGCCAGCAGTGAAGCGCGGCTGAACACCGGGGAGCTGTTTTTT. This encodes CASSEARLNTGELFF.

CDR3 amino acids: CASSYGLLQQPQHF. CDR3 DNA sequence: TGTGCCAGCAGTTACGGGCTCCTACAGCAGCCCCAGCATTTT. The chain recombines TRBV6-2 or TRBV6-3 with TRBJ1-5; D remains ambiguous. The CDR3 totals 14 residues. V was cut by 2 bases and J by 7 bases, with 12 bases left in between. Germline V lookup: CDR1 MNHEY, CDR2 SVGEGT.

The chain combines TRBV6-5 with TRBJ2-7; TRBD1 matches 9 bases. The germline V gene has CDR1 MNHEY and CDR2 SVGAGI. J lost 5 bases, V lost 2 bases, and 7 bases had no gene match. The CDR3 sequence is 15 residues long. CDR3 DNA: TGTGCCAGCAGTTACGGACAGGGGATAAACAACGAGCAGTACTTC. Amino acid sequence: CASSYGQGINNEQYF.

In regard to this clone: A read error may account for a junction end that differs from germline. The rearrangement joins TRBV5-5 to TRBJ1-2, with 12 bases fitting TRBD1. Germline-derived CDR1 and CDR2 are SGHKS and YYEKEE (reference sequence). This CDR3 spans 14 amino acids. The CDR3 DNA sequence: TGTGCCAGCAGCTTGGCCCGGGACAGGGGGCGATGCGCCTTC. It is translated as CASSLARDRGRCAF.

The CDR3 nucleotides are TGCGCCAGCAGCCCCTGGACAGACACAGATACGCAGTATTTT. Residues: CASSPWTDTDTQYF. The chain joins TRBV5-1 to TRBJ2-3; a weak D match, TRBD1 (6 bases). CDR1 is SGHRS, CDR2 YFSETQ, per germline. The V end was cut by 4 bases, the J end by 2 bases, with 11 bases between. This CDR3 has 14 residues.

CDR3 DNA sequence: TGTGCCAGCAGTTTGAGATACGAGCAGTACTTC. This codes for CASSLRYEQYF. The chain recombines TRBV28 with TRBJ2-7; D unresolved. The ends were cut back, 3 bases at V and 4 bases at J, with 4 bases in the middle. This CDR3 spans 11 amino acids. Germline V CDR1 and CDR2: MDHEN, SYDVKM.

The genes are TRBV4-3 and TRBJ2-3; D not resolved. Germline V CDR1 and CDR2: LGHNA, YSLEER. V gave up 1 base and J gave up 1 base, with 3 bases separating them. The CDR3 covers 13 residues. This CDR3 is CASSQVGTDTQYF. The CDR3 coding sequence is TGCGCCAGCAGCCAAGTCGGCACAGATACGCAGTATTTT.

This clone occurred once. J is TRBJ1-5 and V is TRBV6-1; 7 bases agree with TRBD1. The CDR3 contains 14 residues. The V gene end was trimmed by 2 bases and the J gene end by 5 bases; junction bases not matched to a gene: 3. Germline loops: CDR1 MNHNS, CDR2 SASEGT. The CDR3 coding sequence is TGTGCCAGCAGTGAATTAGACAGGGATCAGCCCCAGCATTTT. Translated: CASSELDRDQPQHF.

This sequence joins TRBV7-3 and TRBJ2-5; 14 positions agree with TRBD2. With V trimmed by 5 bases and J by 5 bases, 10 bases remained unmatched. Germline CDR1 SGHTA, CDR2 FQGTGA. The CDR3 has 17 residues. The CDR3 sequence: CASSPGLAGGVWETQYF. CDR3 DNA: TGTGCCAGCAGCCCAGGACTAGCGGGGGGAGTATGGGAGACCCAGTACTTC. The entire variable domain, with the rest obtained from reference TRBV7-3 and TRBJ2-5, is as follows: GAGVSQTPSNKVTEKGKYVELRCDPISGHTALYWYRQSLGQGPEFLIYFQGTGAADDSGLPNDRFFAVRPEGSVSTLKIQRTERGDSAVYLCASSPGLAGGVWETQYFGPGTRLLVL.

V gene TRBV7-6 combines with J gene TRBJ2-2; D perhaps matches TRBD2 (6 bases). There are 17 residues in the CDR3. Trimming shortened V by 0 bases and J by 5 bases, and 16 bases separated the two germline ends. Germline lookup yields CDR1 SGHVS and CDR2 FNYEAQ. In DNA form, the CDR3 reads TGTGCCAGCAGCTTAGCTATTCGGGAGAGCGGAACCGGGGAGCTGTTTTTT. Protein product: CASSLAIRESGTGELFF.

The gene calls are TRBV11-3 and TRBJ2-7; 10 bases match TRBD1. The CDR3 runs to 14 residues. The germline gives CDR1 SGHNT, CDR2 YENEEA. J lost 0 bases, V lost 4 bases, and 0 bases had no gene match. CDR3 sequence reads: CASSWTGGSYEQYF. The CDR3 coding sequence is TGTGCCAGCAGCTGGACAGGGGGCTCCTACGAGCAGTACTTC.

This chain joins TRBV3-1 (or the pseudogene TRBV3-2) and TRBJ1-5, with unresolved D. V was cut by 4 bases and J by 0 bases, with 7 bases left in between. Germline V lookup: CDR1 LGHDT, CDR2 YNNKEL (reference sequence). The length of the CDR3 is 14 residues. For the CDR3, the DNA is TGTGCCAGCAGCCGTAGCCTTAGCAATCAGCCCCAGCATTTT. Protein: CASSRSLSNQPQHF.

This chain joins TRBV11-3 and TRBJ2-5; D ambiguous. This CDR3 region has 13 residues. The V end lost 6 bases, the J end lost 1 base, and 9 bases lay between the germline ends. From germline, CDR1 is SGHNT and CDR2 YENEEA. The CDR3 reads CASRRVVQETQYF. The CDR3, as DNA: TGTGCCAGCAGACGGGTTGTCCAAGAGACCCAGTACTTC.

The chain combines TRBV13 with TRBJ2-5, with TRBD2 matching 7 bases. J lost 5 bases, V lost 2 bases, and 8 bases had no gene match. The CDR3 is made up of 15 amino acids. Germline assignment: CDR1 PRHDT and CDR2 FYEKMQ (reference sequence). CDR3 sequence reads: CASSLRRGGWETQYF. The DNA of the CDR3 is TGTGCCAGCAGCTTACGGAGGGGAGGGTGGGAGACCCAGTACTTC.

The chain uses TRBV6-4 and TRBJ2-3; a weak D match, TRBD1 (5 bases). Trimming left V 4 bases short and J 5 bases short, with 10 bases between. CDR3 size: 13 residues. Germline loops: CDR1 MRHNA, CDR2 SNTAGT. CDR3 coding DNA: TGTGCCAGCAGTGGACAGAGCGAAGATACGCAGTATTTT. Translating it yields CASSGQSEDTQYF.

J is TRBJ1-4 and V is TRBV4-3; D is unresolved. The CDR3 covers 16 residues. CDR1 is LGHNA and CDR2 is YSLEER in the germline V gene. Trimming took off 0 bases at V and 8 bases at J, with 16 bases between the two ends. The CDR3 sequence is CASSQESAVPGEKLFF. In DNA, the CDR3 is TGCGCCAGCAGCCAAGAATCGGCCGTCCCGGGAGAAAAACTGTTTTTT.

V and J are TRBV2 and TRBJ1-5, with 10 positions matching TRBD1. Trimming removed 5 bases from V and 4 bases from J; junction bases left unmatched: 8. The CDR3 runs to 16 residues. The germline gives CDR1 SNHLY, CDR2 FYNNEI. The CDR3 DNA sequence: TGTGCCAGCAGTCCCCGGACAGGGGGACGGAATCAGCCCCAGCATTTT. It yields the protein CASSPRTGGRNQPQHF.

The CDR3 DNA follows: TGTGCCAGCAGCCAAGATAGTTTAACTCAAGAGACCCAGTACTTC. As protein: CASSQDSLTQETQYF. The chain couples TRBV14 to TRBJ2-5; no reliable D call. V shed 0 bases and J shed 2 bases, with 10 bases lying between them. Germline loops: CDR1 SGHDN, CDR2 FVKESK. This CDR3 contains 15 residues.

V gene TRBV11-1 combines with J gene TRBJ1-3, with D tentatively TRBD1 (6 bases). The CDR3 is 13 residues long. Germline lookup yields CDR1 SGHAT and CDR2 FQDESV (reference sequence). The germline V and J ends were trimmed by 4 bases and 7 bases, with 11 bases remaining between them. The DNA of the CDR3 is TGTGCCAGCAGCTGGGACACCACTAACACCATATATTTT. Protein sequence: CASSWDTTNTIYF. The whole variable domain, filled in from reference TRBV11-1 and TRBJ1-3, reads EAEVAQSPRYKITEKSQAVAFWCDPISGHATLYWYRQILGQGPELLVQFQDESVVDDSQLPKDRFSAERLKGVDSTLKIQPAELGDSAMYLCASSWDTTNTIYFGEGSWLTVV.

The rearrangement links TRBV5-6 to TRBJ2-1; a weak D match, TRBD2 (6 bases). The ends were cut back, 4 bases at V and 15 bases at J, with 20 bases in the middle. The CDR3 has 13 residues. Germline V lookup: CDR1 SGHDT, CDR2 YYEEEE. The CDR3 nucleotides are TGTGCCAGCAGCGAACAACTAGCTGACGTCAGGTTCTTC. Amino acids: CASSEQLADVRFF. Looking up the rest from reference TRBV5-6 and TRBJ2-1 gives the full variable domain: DAGVTQSPTHLIKTRGQQVTLRCSPKSGHDTVSWYQQALGQGPQFIFQYYEEEERQRGNFPDRFSGHQFPNYSSELNVNALLLGDSALYLCASSEQLADVRFFGPGTRLTVL.

By sample fraction, this clone is medium-sized. The chain employs TRBV9 and TRBJ2-7; 8 bases align to TRBD2. The CDR3 sequence is 14 residues long. The V gene's germline CDR1 is SGDLS and CDR2 YYNGEE. The V gene end was trimmed by 4 bases and the J gene end by 3 bases; junction bases not matched to a gene: 6. CDR3: CASSLAAGGYEQYF. CDR3 nucleotides: TGTGCCAGCAGCCTCGCGGCGGGAGGCTACGAGCAGTACTTC.

The J gene is TRBJ2-1, the V gene TRBV7-2; tentative D call: TRBD2 (5 bases). The ends were cut back, 0 bases at V and 0 bases at J, with 24 bases in the middle. CDR1 is SGHTA, CDR2 FQGNSA, per germline. The CDR3 extends over 21 amino acids. The CDR3 region is CASSLALTWAGDMSSYNEQFF. The CDR3 region has the DNA TGTGCCAGCAGCTTAGCGCTAACGTGGGCGGGTGATATGAGCTCCTACAATGAGCAGTTCTTC.

The chain carries TRBV7-9 and TRBJ2-3; 10 positions match TRBD1. CDR3 length: 14 residues. V gave up 9 bases and J gave up 7 bases; unmatched junction bases: 10. Per germline, CDR1 SEHNR and CDR2 FQNEAQ (reference sequence). CDR3 in amino acids: CASTDRGPSNTQYF. The CDR3 nucleotides read TGTGCCAGTACTGACAGGGGGCCTTCGAATACGCAGTATTTT.

Note on this clone: A junction end diverges from the germline sequence, so it may reflect a read error. This rearrangement joins TRBV27 to TRBJ2-7, with TRBD2 identical over 13 bases. Germline V gives CDR1 MNHEY, CDR2 SMNVEV (reference sequence). The CDR3 is 15 residues long. This CDR3 reads CTSLGLAGRTYEQYF. The CDR3 bases are TGTACCAGCCTGGGACTAGCGGGACGTACGTACGAGCAGTACTTC.

The chain's CDR3 is CAWTARQYGGYTF. CDR3 coding DNA: TGTGCCTGGACAGCCCGACAGTATGGTGGCTACACCTTC. The genes are TRBV30 and TRBJ1-2, with TRBD1 as a possible D gene (5 bases). V shed 4 bases and J shed 7 bases, with 16 bases lying between them. The germline V gene encodes CDR1 GTSNPN and CDR2 SVGIG (reference sequence). The CDR3 loop spans 13 amino acids.

This clone was observed a single time. This chain joins TRBV7-2 and TRBJ1-1; TRBD1 matches 8 bases. The CDR3 spans 15 residues. The germline gives CDR1 SGHTA, CDR2 FQGNSA. With V trimmed by 3 bases and J by 5 bases, 8 bases remained unmatched. The CDR3 DNA is TGTGCCAGCAGCTTCGATTCAGGGGGCAGGACTGAAGCTTTCTTT. Translating it yields CASSFDSGGRTEAFF.

The rearrangement links TRBV30 to TRBJ1-1, with a possible D match to TRBD1 (5 bases). V was pared by 3 bases and J by 3 bases, with 5 bases between. CDR3 size: 11 residues. Germline loops: CDR1 GTSNPN, CDR2 SVGIG (reference sequence). The CDR3 spells CAWRQDTEAFF. CDR3 bases: TGTGCCTGGAGACAGGACACTGAAGCTTTCTTT.

The chain is built from TRBV7-7 and TRBJ1-1; 7 nucleotides line up with TRBD1. In germline, CDR1 is SSHAT, CDR2 FNYEAQ (reference sequence). The CDR3 consists of 13 residues. V shed 5 bases and J 7 bases; nucleotides not matched to a gene: 7. In DNA, the CDR3 is TGTGCCAGCAGCCGAGACCGGGACAGTGAAGCTTTCTTT. This translates into CASSRDRDSEAFF.

The rearrangement joins TRBV20-1 to TRBJ1-2; no definite D call. V was trimmed by 7 bases and J by 6 bases, leaving 12 bases between them. The germline CDR1 and CDR2 sequences are DFQATT and SNEGSKA (reference sequence). The CDR3 has 11 amino acids. CDR3 coding DNA: TGCAGTGTCGTTCAGGTCCATGGCTACACCTTC. Translating gives CSVVQVHGYTF.